Presented here are 6 T cell receptor beta chains from one specimen sequenced in a study of CD8 T cells in Susac syndrome (dated by TCRdb to between 2018 and 2021). The receptor library was made with the immunoSEQ multiplex PCR assay. RNA was extracted using the RNeasy kit, and roughly 0.5 to 1 microgram was reverse transcribed with random hexamers. The public reads were reprocessed in TCRdb via fastp at Q25 and MiXCR, keeping in-frame beta chains. Each CDR3 protein appears once, grouped with its most common genes and DNA. The sample table holds 330,000 or so distinct CDR3 sequences, of which about nine tenths were seen once. The ten largest clones add up to around 0.18% of the sample. The specimen was CD8+ T cells from PBMCs. These TCRs come from a human donor with multiple sclerosis.

The chain joins TRBV20-1 to TRBJ2-1; tentative D call: TRBD2 (6 bases). This CDR3 is 10 amino acids long. Germline lookup yields CDR1 DFQATT and CDR2 SNEGSKA (reference sequence). The CDR3 is CTATSNEQFF. The CDR3 nucleotides read TGCACCGCGACTAGCAATGAGCAGTTCTTC.

The J gene is TRBJ2-1, the V gene TRBV30, with D tentatively TRBD2 (6 bases). Germline CDR1 and CDR2: GTSNPN and SVGIG (reference sequence). This CDR3 contains 14 residues. Trimming cost V 4 bases and J 5 bases, with 15 bases left between them. The CDR3 nucleotides read TGTGCCTGGATAGGCGGGACCGACGACAATGAGCAGTTCTTC. Translated: CAWIGGTDDNEQFF. The whole variable domain, remainder taken from reference TRBV30 and TRBJ2-1, is SQTIHQWPATLVQPVGSPLSLECTVEGTSNPNLYWYRQAAGRGLQLLFYSVGIGQISSEVPQNLSASRPQDRQFILSSKKLLLSDSGFYLCAWIGGTDDNEQFFGPGTRLTVL.

This chain uses TRBV27 with TRBJ2-4; D perhaps matches TRBD2 (6 bases). Deletions cut 4 bases from V and 8 bases from J, with 6 bases between. The CDR3 sequence is 11 residues long. In germline, CDR1 is MNHEY, CDR2 SMNVEV (reference sequence). CDR3 nucleotide sequence: TGTGCCAGCAGTTCGGGGGACATTCAGTACTTC. Its protein product is CASSSGDIQYF.

The CDR3 loop reads CASSLDRPAALSTEAFF. In DNA, the CDR3 is TGCGCCAGCAGCTTGGATCGGCCGGCGGCTTTGAGTACTGAAGCTTTCTTT. This chain connects TRBV5-1 to TRBJ1-1; no reliable D call. V lost 0 bases and J lost 5, with 20 bases in between. The CDR3 covers 17 residues. The germline gives CDR1 SGHRS, CDR2 YFSETQ.

The rearrangement uses TRBV27 and TRBJ2-7; D not resolved. V gave up 3 bases and J gave up 0 bases, with 12 bases separating them. CDR3 length: 15 amino acids. The germline V gene encodes CDR1 MNHEY and CDR2 SMNVEV (reference sequence). CDR3 in DNA: TGTGCCAGCAGTTTCGGAGACGGAAGCTCCTACGAGCAGTACTTC. Translating it yields CASSFGDGSSYEQYF.

The V call is TRBV28, the J call TRBJ2-5, with D perhaps TRBD1 (5 bases). Germline V gives CDR1 MDHEN, CDR2 SYDVKM. The V and J ends lost 5 bases and 0 bases respectively, with 10 bases between them. CDR3 length: 14 residues. The CDR3 DNA is TGTGCCAGCAGTCTTAGGACAAACCAAGAGACCCAGTACTTC. Amino acid sequence: CASSLRTNQETQYF. Full variable domain (remainder filled in from reference TRBV28 and TRBJ2-5): DVKVTQSSRYLVKRTGEKVFLECVQDMDHENMFWYRQDPGLGLRLIYFSYDVKMKEKGDIPEGYSVSREKKERFSLILESASTNQTSMYLCASSLRTNQETQYFGPGTRLLVL.